This entry is about one T cell receptor (beta chain). This sample stems from a study of T cells expressing NK-cell markers. TCRdb re-called the 5' RACE reads and gives one entry per CDR3 protein, without DNA. This sample's table reports thousands of distinct CDR3 sequences. The CDR3 covers 14 residues. This chain joins TRBV12-3 or TRBV12-4 and TRBJ2-1. This TCR was sampled from a young man in good health. The sample consisted of blood T cells: a sorted CD56 or NKG2C T cell subset, CD4+ or CD8+ T cells, or bulk PBMC T cells (not recorded which). The CDR3 reads CASSLLYSYNEQFF.